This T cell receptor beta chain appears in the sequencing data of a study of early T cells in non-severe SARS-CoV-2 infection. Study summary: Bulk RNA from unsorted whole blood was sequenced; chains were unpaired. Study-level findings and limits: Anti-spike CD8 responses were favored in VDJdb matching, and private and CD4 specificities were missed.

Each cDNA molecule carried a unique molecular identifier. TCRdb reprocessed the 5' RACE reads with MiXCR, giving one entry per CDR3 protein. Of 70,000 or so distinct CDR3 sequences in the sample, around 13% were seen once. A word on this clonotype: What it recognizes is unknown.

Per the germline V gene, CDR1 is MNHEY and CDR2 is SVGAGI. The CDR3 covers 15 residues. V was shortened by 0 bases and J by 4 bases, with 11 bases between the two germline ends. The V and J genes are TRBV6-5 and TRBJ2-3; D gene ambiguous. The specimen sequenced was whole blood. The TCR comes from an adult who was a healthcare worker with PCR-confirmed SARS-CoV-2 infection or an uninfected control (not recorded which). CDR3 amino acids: CASSYSGSDADTQYF. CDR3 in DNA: TGTGCCAGCAGTTACTCGGGAAGTGATGCAGATACGCAGTATTTT.